This T cell receptor beta chain originates from a study of CD8+CD57+ T cells in acquired aplastic anemia. As for the study in general: Isolated CD4+ and CD8+ cells, once sorted, yielded DNA averaging 3.2 ug. General study points: Controls and patients did not differ significantly in CD8+ Simpson's diversity.

Germline CDR1 reads SGHTA; CDR2 reads FQGNSA. V lost 4 bases and J 4 bases, leaving 28 bases between the germline ends. The CDR3 extends over 19 amino acids. For CDR3 and TCR beta VDJ profiling, genomic DNA was the template used. TCRdb ran MiXCR on the reads and lists one entry per CDR3 protein. This table has under 350,000 distinct CDR3 sequences, 50% to 65% appearing once. In the case of this clonotype: What it binds is not known.

It was patients with CD8+CD57+ cell expansion by flow cytometry who were chosen for sequencing. The clonotype originates from a human donor with aplastic anemia. The rearrangement uses TRBV7-2 and TRBJ1-1, with D perhaps matching TRBD1 (6 bases). The source material was sorted CD4+, CD8+, or CD8+CD57+ T cells (not recorded which) from PBMCs. The CDR3 DNA sequence: TGTGCCAGCAGCTCCCCTCTAGCGGGGGGGCCCCGCTTAGGCACTGAAGCTTTCTTT. Its translation is CASSSPLAGGPRLGTEAFF.